This T cell receptor (beta chain) was obtained from a study of blood T cell repertoires in COVID-19. Study-wide context: There were acute and convalescent COVID-19 samples, and they came from the United States, Italy and Spain. PBMCs, B-cell-depleted T cells, or T cells were the source of the cDNA or gDNA that made up the material.

Original data processing: Amplification of reference gene primers provided the estimated nucleated cell counts. Some clones are missing from TCRdb's copy, which holds only in-frame ones; the method was immunoSEQ multiplex PCR. V, J and clone size are those of that table, while D and trimming were read from the DNA. The sample carries 53,000 or so clones, roughly 84% recorded once. Germline V gene sequence: CDR1 MDHEN, CDR2 SYDVKM. V dropped 4 bases and J dropped 3; count of bases not matched to a gene: 9. CDR3 length equals 17 residues. The clonotype originates from a man in his sixties or seventies with active COVID-19. Sequenced sample: peripheral blood. The chain recombines TRBV28 with TRBJ2-5; 12 bases agree with TRBD2. CDR3: CASSSLLAGGQEETQYF. CDR3 sequence (DNA): TGTGCCAGCAGTTCGCTCCTAGCGGGGGGGCAAGAAGAGACCCAGTACTTC.